Described below is a single TCR beta chain sequence and its context. Its target is unknown. An end of the junction differs from the germline gene, which may be a read error. This sample was taken from a study of cytomegalovirus exposure and HLA in healthy donors. Looked up from germline, CDR1 is SGHVS and CDR2 is FQNEAQ. The CDR3 covers 20 residues. This table comes from immunoSEQ multiplex PCR, and its TCRdb copy is limited to in-frame clones, with some not included. Of about 180,000 clones listed, approximately 87% are singletons. General study points: TCR clusters originating in the first cohort tended to co-occur in the roughly 120 validation repertoires, according to a later analysis.

This receptor was identified in a woman aged 30 to 39 in good health and CMV-seronegative. Sequencing input: PBMCs. This chain links TRBV7-8 with TRBJ1-3; D is possibly TRBD1 (5 bases). DNA of the CDR3: TGTGCCAGCAGCATCGGGCGACCTGACAGTCTCTCTTCCAACCCGAACACCCTATATTTT. Protein product: CASSIGRPDSLSSNPNTLYF.